These 14 T cell receptor beta chains were sequenced from one sample in a study of regulatory T cells in long-lasting Graves disease. The authors built TCR beta libraries using iRepertoire HTBI primers and Arm-PCR of CDR3 regions. TCRdb recomputed calls from the multiplex PCR reads with MiXCR, one row per CDR3 protein. The sample has a few hundred thousand distinct CDR3 sequences; approximately 23% are singletons. The time point is: persistent/refractory GD, antithyroid drugs over 5 years with positive TRAb. PBMCs were the source of the RNA used for TCR sequencing. This sample comprised peripheral blood mononuclear cells (PBMCs), obtained when the disease was refractory, from a patient treated with antithyroid drugs. Receptors were obtained from a female donor with Graves disease.

The chain links TRBV20-1 to TRBJ2-2; D may be TRBD2 (7 bases). The CDR3 sequence is 15 residues long. V was pared by 2 bases and J by 4 bases, with 14 bases between. The germline V gene encodes CDR1 DFQATT and CDR2 SNEGSKA (reference sequence). CDR3 sequence (DNA): TGCAGTGCTAGATCCGGGGGGCCACTCACCGGGGAGCTGTTTTTT. Translated: CSARSGGPLTGELFF.

The table lists this clonotype with many counts. This chain connects TRBV6-1 to TRBJ2-5; D is unclear. Germline lookup yields CDR1 MNHNS and CDR2 SASEGT. Between the trimmed V and J ends, which lost 5 bases and 5 bases, there was a span of 9 bases. This CDR3 is built from 12 residues. The CDR3 region has the DNA TGTGCCAGCAGTCCCGATAGTGAGACCCAGTACTTC. Its translation is CASSPDSETQYF.

A single count supports this clonotype. A much larger clone lies a single base off, so this may be a read error. This chain links TRBV2 with TRBJ1-2; TRBD1 is a possible D gene (5 bases). CDR3 length: 13 amino acids. V shed 7 bases and J shed 4 bases, with 13 bases lying between them. CDR1 is SNHLY and CDR2 is FYNNEI in the germline V gene. The DNA of the CDR3 is TGTGCCAGCAACAGCAGGGATCGCTATGGCTACACCTTC. Translated: CASNSRDRYGYTF.

In its sample, this clonotype was seen many times. The V and J genes are TRBV6-5 and TRBJ1-4; 9 nucleotides line up with TRBD1. CDR3 length: 15 residues. Unmatched junction bases numbered 4, after V lost 0 bases and J lost 8 bases. CDR1 is MNHEY and CDR2 is SVGAGI in the germline V gene. The CDR3: CASSYSGTGKEKLFF. In DNA form, the CDR3 reads TGTGCCAGCAGTTACTCGGGGACAGGGAAGGAAAAACTGTTTTTT.

This clonotype was recorded many times. V gene TRBV28 combines with J gene TRBJ1-4; D gene unclear. Germline loops: CDR1 MDHEN, CDR2 SYDVKM. This CDR3 comprises 15 residues. Trimming left V 2 bases short and J 7 bases short, with 14 bases between. The CDR3 DNA is TGTGCCAGCAGTTTACGAGGCTTAGAGGGTGAAAAACTGTTTTTT. This sequence encodes CASSLRGLEGEKLFF. The variable domain in full, completed from reference TRBV28 and TRBJ1-4, reads DVKVTQSSRYLVKRTGEKVFLECVQDMDHENMFWYRQDPGLGLRLIYFSYDVKMKEKGDIPEGYSVSREKKERFSLILESASTNQTSMYLCASSLRGLEGEKLFFGSGTQLSVL.

This clonotype was found many times. The CDR3 sequence: CASSYPSGRLQETQYF. The CDR3 DNA sequence: TGTGCCAGCAGTTACCCCTCCGGGCGGCTTCAAGAGACCCAGTACTTC. The chain is built from TRBV6-2 or TRBV6-3 and TRBJ2-5; D remains ambiguous. The CDR3 totals 16 residues. Germline V CDR1 and CDR2: MNHEY, SVGEGT. V was shortened by 2 bases and J by 2 bases, with 15 bases between the two germline ends.

In this sample, this clonotype turned up once. J is TRBJ1-6 and V is TRBV6-5; 7 bases are shared with TRBD1. The CDR3 length is 16 residues. The ends lost 0 bases at V and 5 bases at J; junction bases unmatched: 4. Germline-derived CDR1 and CDR2 are MNHEY and SVGAGI. CDR3 sequence: CASSYSLGTDNSPLHF. The CDR3, as DNA: TGTGCCAGCAGTTACTCGTTGGGGACAGATAATTCACCCCTCCACTTT.

The table lists this clonotype with many counts. The chain links TRBV10-3 to TRBJ1-1; no clear D. Germline-derived CDR1 and CDR2 are ENHRY and SYGVKD. Trimming removed 6 bases at V and 1 base at J, with 12 bases between. The CDR3 runs to 14 residues. The CDR3 DNA reads as TGTGCCATCAGGCAAGGAGGAACGAACACTGAAGCTTTCTTT. It yields the protein CAIRQGGTNTEAFF.

This clonotype was counted ten times or more. The rearrangement uses TRBV7-2 and TRBJ1-5, with D perhaps matching TRBD1 (5 bases). The CDR3 extends over 16 amino acids. Germline assignment: CDR1 SGHTA and CDR2 FQGNSA. V shed 1 base and J shed 6 bases, with 16 bases lying between them. CDR3 nucleotide sequence: TGTGCCAGCAGCTTAGTGGGGCAGGGCGTTAGTCAGCCCCAGCATTTT. Translated, it gives CASSLVGQGVSQPQHF.

This clonotype was detected ten times or more. This chain joins TRBV15 and TRBJ1-2, with a weak D call TRBD1 (5 bases). The CDR3 runs to 15 residues. The V gene's germline CDR1 is LNHNV and CDR2 YYDKDF (reference sequence). Trimming took 9 bases from V and 3 from J, leaving 20 bases between them. CDR3 residues: CATGGLRGADYGYTF. In nucleotides, the CDR3 is TGTGCCACTGGGGGACTACGAGGGGCGGACTATGGCTACACCTTC.

CDR3 sequence: CSAESGSYNSPLHF. The CDR3 DNA reads TGCAGTGCTGAGTCAGGCTCCTATAATTCACCCCTCCACTTT. The gene calls are TRBV20-1 and TRBJ1-6; no clear D. Between the trimmed V and J ends, which lost 5 bases and 0 bases, there was a span of 8 bases. The germline CDR1 and CDR2 sequences are DFQATT and SNEGSKA (reference sequence). There are 14 residues in the CDR3.

A note on this clonotype: A much larger clone lies a single base off, so this may be a read error. The chain combines TRBV12-3 or TRBV12-4 with TRBJ2-7, with D maybe TRBD1 (7 bases). CDR3 length equals 12 residues. V lost 6 bases and J 6 bases, leaving 12 bases between the germline ends. DNA for the CDR3: TGTGCCAGCAGACCAGGGGGGAGCGAGCAGTACTTC. It translates to CASRPGGSEQYF.

With regard to this clonotype: A read error may explain this, as a much larger clone is one base away. V and J are TRBV10-3 and TRBJ2-6, with TRBD2 as a possible D gene (5 bases). CDR3 size: 16 residues. Germline CDR1 reads ENHRY; CDR2 reads SYGVKD. CDR3 DNA sequence: TGTGCCATCAATGAGGGCGGCGACTCTGGGGCCAACGTCCTGACTTTC. Translating gives CAINEGGDSGANVLTF.

This clonotype has more than one count but fewer than ten. The chain uses TRBV29-1 and TRBJ1-5; perhaps TRBD1 as D (5 bases). The germline V and J ends were trimmed by 6 bases and 5 bases, with 14 bases remaining between them. This CDR3 is built from 13 residues. Looked up from germline, CDR1 is SQVTM and CDR2 is ANQGSEA. The CDR3 sequence is CSVAGGVDQPQHF. DNA of the CDR3: TGCAGCGTCGCTGGGGGGGTGGATCAGCCCCAGCATTTT.